The TCR beta chain described here comes from a study of T cell clonality in common variable immunodeficiency. Both groups were predominantly of Caucasian heritage. Donors gave 5 to 8 ml heparinized peripheral whole blood. At least ten counts were recorded for this clone. Its antigen remains unidentified. The CDR3 is cut off 3 residues early in the read; its end comes from the germline J gene. Study-wide results and caveats: Reportedly, TCR beta sequences from common variable immunodeficiency showed fewer deletions and N-nucleotide insertions. CVID subjects had higher TCRbeta clonality than healthy controls, most marked in about a third.

The assay was immunoSEQ multiplex PCR, and TCRdb's table has in-frame clones only and misses some. The sample gives about 81,000 clones, none seen only once, and the top ten clones hold 0.75% to 1%. The CDR3 is 13 residues long. The V and J ends lost 7 bases and 2 bases, in that order; junction bases with no gene match: 8. Germline V gives CDR1 SQVTM, CDR2 ANQGSEA. The receptor comes from a person between 18 and 75 years old in good health. The chain recombines TRBV29-1 with TRBJ2-7; 7 nucleotides agree with TRBD2. Sequenced: peripheral blood mononuclear cells. CDR3 in amino acids: CSGIPAGPYEQYF. Partial CDR3 DNA: TGCAGCGGGATACCAGCGGGACCCTACGAG.